Below, 5 T cell receptor beta chains from the same sample are listed, as sequenced in a study of CD8+CD57+ T cells in acquired aplastic anemia. TCR beta VDJ combinations and CDR3 sequences were profiled from genomic DNA. TCRdb re-called the reads through MiXCR, storing one row per CDR3 protein. The sample lists about 110,000 distinct CDR3 sequences, approximately 49% seen once, with 25% to 35% in the top ten. Sample: sorted CD4+, CD8+, or CD8+CD57+ T cells (not recorded which) from PBMCs. These TCRs come from a human donor in good health, serving as a control.

This clonotype has a single count. The CDR3 ends on some other residue instead of the conserved phenylalanine or tryptophan, so this is likely a read error. The CDR3 region has the DNA TGTGCCAGTAGTATAGACGACACCTATGGCTACACCCTT. This codes for CASSIDDTYGYTL. The chain carries TRBV19 and TRBJ1-2; D gene uncertain. This CDR3 spans 13 amino acids. V lost 0 bases and J 4 bases, leaving 6 bases between the germline ends. Germline V gene lookup returns CDR1 LNHDA and CDR2 SQIVND (reference sequence).

The chain uses TRBV29-1 and TRBJ2-7, with 8 bases fitting TRBD1. Trimming removed 4 bases from V and 7 bases from J; junction bases left unmatched: 3. This CDR3 has 11 amino acids. Germline lookup yields CDR1 SQVTM and CDR2 ANQGSEA. The CDR3 loop reads CSVGQGWEQYF. CDR3 DNA sequence: TGCAGCGTTGGACAGGGGTGGGAGCAGTACTTC.

The chain has TRBV11-2 and TRBJ2-3; TRBD2 matches 10 bases. Per the germline V gene, CDR1 is SGHAT and CDR2 is FQNNGV. CDR3 length: 14 amino acids. The V and J ends lost 0 bases and 10 bases, in that order; junction bases with no gene match: 4. The DNA of the CDR3 is TGTGCCAGCAGCTTAGAGGCTAGCGGGGGCTCGCAGTATTTT. Amino acids: CASSLEASGGSQYF.

The chain carries TRBV2 and TRBJ2-2; tentatively, D is TRBD1 or TRBD2 (6 bases each). V was shortened by 6 bases and J by 7 bases, with 15 bases between the two germline ends. The CDR3 totals 14 residues. Germline lookup yields CDR1 SNHLY and CDR2 FYNNEI. Here the CDR3 DNA reads TGTGCCAGCAGGCCCACGGGGGCTGGCGGGGAGCTGTTTTTT. Protein sequence: CASRPTGAGGELFF. The entire variable domain, with the rest obtained from reference TRBV2 and TRBJ2-2, is as follows: EPEVTQTPSHQVTQMGQEVILRCVPISNHLYFYWYRQILGQKVEFLVSFYNNEISEKSEIFDDQFSVERPDGSNFTLKIRSTKLEDSAMYFCASRPTGAGGELFFGEGSRLTVL.

The chain carries TRBV25-1 and TRBJ2-5; 12 bases match TRBD2. CDR1 is MGHDK, CDR2 SYGVNS, per germline. After removal of 9 bases from V and 5 bases from J, the junction contained 16 bases not matched to a gene. This CDR3 spans 17 amino acids. The CDR3 is CAREALLLAGGRETQYF. The CDR3 DNA sequence: TGTGCCAGAGAGGCCTTACTACTAGCGGGGGGCAGGGAGACCCAGTACTTC.